This TCR beta chain was identified in a study of T cells after yellow fever vaccination (dated by TCRdb to between 2019 and 2020). With respect to the entire study: Libraries from fractions with low cell numbers were prepared with the SMART-Seq v4 Ultra Low Input RNA kit. To track T-cell clones before and after primary and booster YFV17D yellow fever vaccination, bulk TCR alpha and beta repertoires were sequenced longitudinally. Blood was collected at multiple timepoints before and after primary and secondary immunization, and bulk PBMC replicates and cell subsets were isolated. Two healthy male donors, one aged 18 to 30 and one aged 30 to 40 years, were included in the cohort. The research as a whole found: Only two donors were included in the study, so the extent to which the findings can be generalized is limited. After the booster, most of the clones that had expanded following primary vaccination were detected again (roughly 97% of CD4 and around 90% of CD8), which suggests that memory was broadly maintained. The secondary T-cell response was found to be weaker but faster than the primary response, with a peak reached on day 5 rather than on day 15. Because abundant contaminating clonotypes from the bulk population could be contained in FACS-sorted repertoires, computational filtering was required. A small share of clonotypes was detected in both CD4 and CD8 compartments, with the overlap likely arising from convergent recombination.

On this clonotype: It lacks a known antigen. Base qualities are missing; no much larger clone stands one base away.

Trimming removed 0 bases from V and 4 bases from J; the gene matches leave 14 bases unexplained. Looking up the germline V gene yields CDR1 MGHRA and CDR2 YSYEKL. The CDR3 spans 18 residues, from the cysteine through the phenylalanine. The DNA shown is the 54-base CDR3, in frame from base 1. Sample treatment or condition, as interpreted from the label and publication: live attenuated yellow fever vaccine strain. A standard Ficoll-Paque protocol was used to isolate PBMCs from peripheral blood. Dynabeads CD4 and CD8 positive selection kits were used to isolate CD4 and CD8 T-cell fractions. TriZol was used to extract RNA from bulk PBMCs, CD4 and CD8 fractions, and dextramer-positive and dextramer-negative fractions. Sequencing was carried out with an Illumina NovaSeq 6000. TCR cDNA was synthesized by 5'RACE template switching, through which a universal primer site and unique molecular identifiers were introduced. cDNA synthesis was primed from both the TCR alpha and TCR beta constant segments. Two PCR steps were used to amplify libraries, with sample barcodes and sequencing adapters being added in the second step. Sequencing of libraries was done on Illumina HiSeq 2500 (2x100 bp) or NovaSeq (2x150 bp). On the authors' methods: MIGEC was used to demultiplex reads and collapse the reads into UMI consensus sequences, and MiXCR was used for V(D)J alignment. Vaccine-responding clonotypes were defined with edgeR using replicate PBMC samples, requiring FDR below 0.01 and a log2 fold change above 5 up to day 15. CD4 or CD8 identity was assigned to each bulk clonotype according to whether the clonotype was present at higher abundance in the sequenced CD4 repertoire or the sequenced CD8 repertoire. TCRdb passed the public sequencing reads through fastp at Q25 and MiXCR, retaining productive beta sequences. Entries that share a CDR3 protein sequence are merged under the most common genes and DNA. These V and J calls are TCRdb output, not the study's own analysis. Within this sample are 340,000 or so distinct CDR3 sequences, with around 12% of them counted one time only. The top ten clones comprise 2.5% to 4% of the sample.

The sequence is built from TRBV4-1 and TRBJ2-5; the junction holds 7 bases that match TRBD1. This specimen was CD4+ T cells sorted from PBMCs, taken 15 days after the yellow fever booster vaccination. This TCR was recovered from a man between 18 and 29 years old who received the YFV17D yellow fever vaccine. The CDR3 protein sequence reads: CASSQESRGSSNLETQYF. The nucleotide sequence reads as follows: TGCGCCAGCAGCCAAGAATCCAGGGGGAGTAGTAATTTAGAGACCCAGTACTTC.